Shown below are 16 T cell receptor beta chains from a single sample sequenced in a study of blood T cell repertoires in COVID-19. Profiled with immunoSEQ multiplex PCR; TCRdb holds only in-frame clones, not every one. The sample holds around 50,000 clones, approximately 89% seen once. The sequenced sample consisted of peripheral blood. These receptors all come from a man in his 60s with active or convalescent COVID-19.

This chain links TRBV5-4 with TRBJ2-5, with 8 bases lining up with TRBD2. CDR3 length: 15 amino acids. V was pared by 4 bases and J by 4 bases, with 9 bases of the junction left unmatched. Germline loops: CDR1 SGHNT, CDR2 YYREEE (reference sequence). In nucleotides, the CDR3 is TGTGCCAGCAGCGGCGTCCGGGGGGGGACAGAGACCCAGTACTTC. It codes for CASSGVRGGTETQYF.

The chain recombines TRBV6-5 with TRBJ2-1; 9 nucleotides line up with TRBD2. The CDR3 has 15 amino acids. The V gene end was trimmed by 8 bases and the J gene end by 2 bases; junction bases not matched to a gene: 7. Per the germline V gene, CDR1 is MNHEY and CDR2 is SVGAGI. The CDR3 sequence: CASGIAGEPYNEQFF. The CDR3 coding sequence is TGTGCCAGCGGCATAGCGGGGGAACCCTACAATGAGCAGTTCTTC.

The chain links TRBV6-2 or TRBV6-3 to TRBJ2-3; 7 nucleotides match TRBD2. This CDR3 is built from 16 residues. CDR1 is MNHEY, CDR2 SVGEGT, per germline. The junction had 3 bases not matched to a gene; V was cut back by 0 bases and J by 0 bases. The CDR3 reads CASSYSGGDSTDTQYF. In nucleotides, the CDR3 is TGTGCCAGCAGTTACTCGGGAGGGGATAGCACAGATACGCAGTATTTT.

The rearrangement joins TRBV21-1 to TRBJ1-1; TRBD1, the D gene given by the table, was not confirmed from the DNA. TRBV21-1 is shown as a pseudogene. The CDR3 sequence is 15 residues long. The CDR3 nucleotides are TGTGCCAGCAGCAGCAGGGCTATGGTGGGCACTGAAGCTTTCTTT. This encodes CASSSRAMVGTEAFF.

The J gene is TRBJ1-6, the V gene TRBV28; the D gene is possibly TRBD1 (6 bases). V lost 5 bases, J lost 0 bases, and 11 bases lay in between. This CDR3 has 16 residues. CDR1 is MDHEN, CDR2 SYDVKM, per germline. DNA for the CDR3: TGTGCCAGCAGTCTAAGAGGGGGCTCCTATAATTCACCCCTCCACTTT. It codes for CASSLRGGSYNSPLHF.

In its sample, this clone was seen once. V gene TRBV7-2 combines with J gene TRBJ1-3; D is possibly TRBD1 (5 bases). This CDR3 comprises 15 residues. V was cut by 2 bases and J by 2 bases, with 10 bases left in between. CDR1 is SGHTA and CDR2 is FQGNSA in the germline V gene. The CDR3, as DNA: TGTGCCAGCAGCTTAAGGGGATTGCCTGGAAACACCATATATTTT. This encodes CASSLRGLPGNTIYF.

This clone was counted only a few times. The chain combines TRBV5-1 with TRBJ1-5; 9 bases map to TRBD1. The germline V gene has CDR1 SGHRS and CDR2 YFSETQ. The length of the CDR3 is 15 residues. The V gene end was trimmed by 4 bases and the J gene end by 1 base; junction bases not matched to a gene: 3. Here the CDR3 reads CASSPGTGSNQPQHF. The CDR3 nucleotides read TGCGCCAGCAGCCCTGGGACAGGGAGCAATCAGCCCCAGCATTTT.

The chain couples TRBV10-3 to TRBJ2-2, with a weak D call TRBD1 (5 bases). CDR1 and CDR2 from the germline V gene are ENHRY and SYGVKD. V was shortened by 3 bases and J by 1 base, with 9 bases between the two germline ends. The CDR3 covers 15 residues. CDR3 DNA: TGTGCCATCAGTGATACAACAGGGAACACCGGGGAGCTGTTTTTT. As protein: CAISDTTGNTGELFF.

The chain recombines TRBV2 with TRBJ2-6, with 13 bases aligning to TRBD2. The CDR3 is 17 residues long. The germline V gene has CDR1 SNHLY and CDR2 FYNNEI. J lost 3 bases, V lost 6 bases, and 5 bases had no gene match. The CDR3 coding sequence is TGTGCCAGCAGCCCCACTAGCGGGGGGGGTGGGGCCAACGTCCTGACTTTC. This encodes CASSPTSGGGGANVLTF.

This chain uses TRBV7-9 with TRBJ1-1; a weak D match, TRBD1 (6 bases). CDR1 is SEHNR, CDR2 FQNEAQ, per germline (reference sequence). V lost 5 bases to trimming and J lost 0 bases, with 13 bases between them. This CDR3 has 15 amino acids. The CDR3 loop reads CASSLTGDLNTEAFF. The CDR3 DNA follows: TGTGCCAGCAGCCTGACAGGAGATCTGAACACTGAAGCTTTCTTT.

Of note for this clone: This specimen includes other DNA sequences encoding the same CDR3. The rearrangement links TRBV11-2 to TRBJ1-1; D remains ambiguous. The CDR3 runs 14 residues. V was cut by 1 base and J by 3 bases, with 9 bases left in between. The germline CDR1 and CDR2 sequences are SGHAT and FQNNGV. The CDR3, as DNA: TGTGCCAGCAGCTTAGTAGTTTCGTACACTGAAGCTTTCTTT. It is translated as CASSLVVSYTEAFF.

The genes are TRBV6-4 and TRBJ2-3, with 12 bases aligning to TRBD2. Trimming at V came to 2 bases and at J to 6 bases, leaving 3 bases not matched to a gene. The CDR3 has 15 amino acids. Germline V gene data show CDR1 as MRHNA and CDR2 as SNTAGT. CDR3 residues: CASSDLAGGTDTQYF. As DNA, the CDR3 is TGTGCCAGCAGTGACCTAGCGGGGGGGACTGATACGCAGTATTTT.

J is TRBJ1-2 and V is TRBV6-1; 7 nucleotides line up with TRBD1. The V gene's germline CDR1 is MNHNS and CDR2 SASEGT. J gave up 8 bases and V 2 bases, and 5 bases lay outside the gene matches. The CDR3 length is 13 residues. CDR3: CASSENRGGGYTF. The CDR3 DNA reads as TGTGCCAGCAGTGAAAACAGGGGCGGCGGCTACACCTTC.

This rearrangement joins TRBV19 to TRBJ1-5; a weak D match, TRBD1 (5 bases). The CDR3 totals 16 residues. Looked up from germline, CDR1 is LNHDA and CDR2 is SQIVND (reference sequence). Between the trimmed V and J ends, which lost 7 bases and 0 bases, there was a span of 16 bases. The CDR3 loop reads CASTADTAYSNQPQHF. The CDR3 DNA sequence: TGTGCCAGTACCGCGGACACGGCTTATAGCAATCAGCCCCAGCATTTT.

This chain joins TRBV7-2 and TRBJ2-7; 7 bases map to TRBD2. CDR1 and CDR2 from the germline V gene are SGHTA and FQGNSA. This CDR3 comprises 13 residues. Unmatched junction bases numbered 3, after V lost 1 base and J lost 6 bases. CDR3: CASSLEREGEQYF. DNA for the CDR3: TGTGCCAGCAGCTTAGAGCGGGAAGGCGAGCAGTACTTC.

The chain has TRBV4-2 and TRBJ2-2, with a weak D call TRBD2 (6 bases). Trimming stripped 4 bases from V and 1 base from J, with 10 bases between. The germline gives CDR1 LGHNA, CDR2 YNFKEQ. The CDR3 has 15 amino acids. The CDR3 DNA reads as TGTGCCAGCAGCCGCGGGACCCTGAACACCGGGGAGCTGTTTTTT. Protein product: CASSRGTLNTGELFF.